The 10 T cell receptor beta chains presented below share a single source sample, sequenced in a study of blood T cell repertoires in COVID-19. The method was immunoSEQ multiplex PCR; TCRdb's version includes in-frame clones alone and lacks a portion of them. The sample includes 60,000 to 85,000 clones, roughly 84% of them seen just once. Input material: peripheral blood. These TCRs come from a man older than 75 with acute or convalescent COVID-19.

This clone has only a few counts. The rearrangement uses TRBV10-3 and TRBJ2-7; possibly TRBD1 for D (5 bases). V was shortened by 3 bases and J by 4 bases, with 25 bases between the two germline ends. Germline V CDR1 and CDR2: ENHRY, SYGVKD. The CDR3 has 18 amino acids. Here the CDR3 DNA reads TGTGCCATCAGTGACCCCGAAGGGGCCCCCAAGAATCTATACGAGCAGTACTTC. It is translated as CAISDPEGAPKNLYEQYF.

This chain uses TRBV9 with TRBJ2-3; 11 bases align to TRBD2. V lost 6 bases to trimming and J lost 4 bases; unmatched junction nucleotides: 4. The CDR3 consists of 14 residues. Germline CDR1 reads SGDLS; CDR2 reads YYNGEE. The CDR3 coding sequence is TGTGCCAGCAACCTAGCGGGAGGAGCAGATACGCAGTATTTT. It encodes CASNLAGGADTQYF.

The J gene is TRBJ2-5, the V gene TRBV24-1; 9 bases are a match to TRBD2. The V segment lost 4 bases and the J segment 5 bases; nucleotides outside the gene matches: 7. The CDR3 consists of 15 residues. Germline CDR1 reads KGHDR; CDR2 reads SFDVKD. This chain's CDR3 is CATSDWGLAGETQYF. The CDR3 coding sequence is TGTGCCACCAGTGACTGGGGACTAGCCGGGGAGACCCAGTACTTC.

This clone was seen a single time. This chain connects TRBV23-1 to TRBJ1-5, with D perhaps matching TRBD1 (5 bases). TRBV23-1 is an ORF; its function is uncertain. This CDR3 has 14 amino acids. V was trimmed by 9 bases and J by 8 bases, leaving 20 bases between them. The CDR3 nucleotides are TGCGCCAGAGGACTCGGGGGGAAAATCAAGCCCCAGCATTTT. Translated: CARGLGGKIKPQHF.

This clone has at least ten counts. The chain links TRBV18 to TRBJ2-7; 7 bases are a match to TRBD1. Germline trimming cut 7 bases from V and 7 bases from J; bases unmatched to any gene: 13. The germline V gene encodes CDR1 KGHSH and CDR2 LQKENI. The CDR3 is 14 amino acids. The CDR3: CASLNPQGVLEQYF. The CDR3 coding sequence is TGTGCCAGCTTGAATCCGCAGGGGGTTTTGGAGCAGTACTTC.

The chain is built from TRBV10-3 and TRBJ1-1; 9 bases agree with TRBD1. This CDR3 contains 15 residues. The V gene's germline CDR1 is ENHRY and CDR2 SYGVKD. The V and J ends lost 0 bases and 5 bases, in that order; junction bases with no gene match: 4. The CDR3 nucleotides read TGTGCCATCAGTGAGTCTGGACAGGGGTCGACTGAAGCTTTCTTT. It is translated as CAISESGQGSTEAFF.

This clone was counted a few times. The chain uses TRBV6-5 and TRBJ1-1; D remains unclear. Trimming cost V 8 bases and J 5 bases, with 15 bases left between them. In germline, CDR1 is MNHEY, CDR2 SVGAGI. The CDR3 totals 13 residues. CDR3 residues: CASEPRGRTEAFF. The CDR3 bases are TGTGCCAGCGAACCTCGGGGTCGGACTGAAGCTTTCTTT.

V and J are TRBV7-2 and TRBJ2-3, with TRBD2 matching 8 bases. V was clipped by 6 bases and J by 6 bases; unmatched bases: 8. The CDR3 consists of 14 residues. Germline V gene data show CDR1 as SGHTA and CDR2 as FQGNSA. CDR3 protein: CASRFGGADDTQYF. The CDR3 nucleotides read TGTGCCAGCAGATTCGGGGGGGCCGACGATACGCAGTATTTT.

CDR3 loop: CASSVGAGGVLSYNEQFF. As DNA, the CDR3 is TGTGCCAGCAGCGTAGGAGCGGGAGGTGTCTTATCCTACAATGAGCAGTTCTTC. J is TRBJ2-1 and V is TRBV9, with TRBD2 matching over 9 bases. With 0 bases clipped from V and 1 base from J, the junction kept 8 bases outside the gene matches. This CDR3 contains 18 residues. Germline assignment: CDR1 SGDLS and CDR2 YYNGEE.

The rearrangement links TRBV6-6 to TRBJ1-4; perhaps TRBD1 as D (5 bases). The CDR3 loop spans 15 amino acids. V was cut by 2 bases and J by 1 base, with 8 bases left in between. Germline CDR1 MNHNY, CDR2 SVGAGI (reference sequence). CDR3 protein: CASSYQGETNEKLFF. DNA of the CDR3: TGTGCCAGCAGTTACCAGGGTGAAACTAATGAAAAACTGTTTTTT.